The 11 T cell receptor beta chains listed next were all sequenced from one sample in a study of blood T cell repertoires in COVID-19. Measured with immunoSEQ multiplex PCR; TCRdb has only the in-frame clones, and not every one. The table lists fewer than 350,000 clones, roughly 93% of them singletons. Input material: PBMCs or T cells enriched from blood (not recorded which). The receptors were sampled from a woman aged 40 to 50 with acute COVID-19.

The gene calls are TRBV2 and TRBJ1-5, with D unresolved. Germline assignment: CDR1 SNHLY and CDR2 FYNNEI. This CDR3 spans 17 amino acids. The V end lost 0 bases, the J end lost 6 bases, and 18 bases lay between the germline ends. The CDR3 loop is CASSEATYSGLVQPQHF. The CDR3 DNA reads TGTGCCAGCAGTGAAGCGACCTACAGCGGGCTGGTTCAGCCCCAGCATTTT.

The chain is built from TRBV2 and TRBJ1-6; D gene unclear. Germline loops: CDR1 SNHLY, CDR2 FYNNEI. The CDR3 has 14 residues. Trimming took 7 bases from V and 2 from J, leaving 9 bases between them. The CDR3 DNA follows: TGTGCCAGCAATCGGGTAACCTATAATTCACCCCTCCACTTT. As protein: CASNRVTYNSPLHF. The full variable domain, completed using reference TRBV2 and TRBJ1-6, is EPEVTQTPSHQVTQMGQEVILRCVPISNHLYFYWYRQILGQKVEFLVSFYNNEISEKSEIFDDQFSVERPDGSNFTLKIRSTKLEDSAMYFCASNRVTYNSPLHFGNGTRLTVT.

This clone has more than one count but fewer than ten. DNA for the CDR3: TGTGCCACCAGTGATTTGGACAGGGACACCGGGGAGCTGTTTTTT. It codes for CATSDLDRDTGELFF. The chain links TRBV24-1 to TRBJ2-2; 7 bases are shared with TRBD1. The CDR3 is 15 amino acids. Germline V CDR1 and CDR2: KGHDR, SFDVKD. The V gene end was trimmed by 0 bases and the J gene end by 3 bases; junction bases not matched to a gene: 0.

The gene calls are TRBV18 and TRBJ1-2; D is ambiguous. Trimming pared 2 bases from V and 0 bases from J, leaving 10 bases between. CDR1 is KGHSH and CDR2 is LQKENI in the germline V gene. There are 15 residues in the CDR3. CDR3 protein: CASSPVTDTNYGYTF. The CDR3 bases are TGTGCCAGCTCACCAGTAACTGATACTAACTATGGCTACACCTTC.

This clone was seen a handful of times. This rearrangement joins TRBV19 to TRBJ2-7, with 10 positions matching TRBD1. The J segment lost 3 bases and the V segment lost 6 bases, leaving 5 bases of the junction unmatched. Germline CDR1 LNHDA, CDR2 SQIVND (reference sequence). This CDR3 has 14 amino acids. This chain's CDR3 is CASRPGQGFYEQYF. Here the CDR3 DNA reads TGTGCCAGTAGGCCGGGACAGGGGTTCTACGAGCAGTACTTC.

There are a few counts of this clone. The genes are TRBV18 and TRBJ1-1; possibly TRBD1 for D (6 bases). The germline gives CDR1 KGHSH, CDR2 LQKENI. CDR3 length: 13 amino acids. Trimming removed 6 bases at V and 2 bases at J, with 10 bases between. Here the CDR3 reads CASSVDSNTEAFF. CDR3 nucleotides: TGTGCCAGCTCCGTGGACAGTAACACTGAAGCTTTCTTT.

In its sample, this clone was seen once. V usage is TRBV15 and J usage is TRBJ1-1; TRBD1 is a possible D gene (5 bases). The germline gives CDR1 LNHNV, CDR2 YYDKDF (reference sequence). V was trimmed by 5 bases and J by 3 bases, leaving 10 bases between them. This CDR3 is built from 13 residues. The CDR3 is CATSDSLDTEAFF. CDR3 coding DNA: TGTGCCACCAGCGACAGTTTGGACACTGAAGCTTTCTTT.

The chain joins TRBV5-1 to TRBJ2-3; 8 bases align to TRBD1. The CDR3 runs to 16 residues. Trimming cost V 1 base and J 1 base; bases outside gene matches: 5. Germline lookup yields CDR1 SGHRS and CDR2 YFSETQ. The CDR3 loop is CASSLFNRGGTDTQYF. In DNA, the CDR3 is TGCGCCAGCAGCTTGTTTAACAGGGGGGGCACAGATACGCAGTATTTT.

The chain is built from TRBV7-2 and TRBJ2-1, with D possibly being TRBD2 (5 bases). The CDR3 has 19 amino acids. Trimming removed 1 base from V and 0 bases from J, with 19 bases in between. In germline, CDR1 is SGHTA, CDR2 FQGNSA. The CDR3 region is CASSLGLLAGLYSYNEQFF. The CDR3 region has the DNA TGTGCCAGCAGCTTAGGCCTACTGGCGGGCCTGTACTCCTACAATGAGCAGTTCTTC.

The chain employs TRBV2 and TRBJ2-2; TRBD2 aligns across 7 bases. This CDR3 comprises 15 residues. From germline, CDR1 is SNHLY and CDR2 FYNNEI. V gave up 7 bases and J gave up 1 base; unmatched junction bases: 6. The CDR3 DNA follows: TGTGCCAGCAAAAACGGGGGGAGGAACACCGGGGAGCTGTTTTTT. This codes for CASKNGGRNTGELFF.

The chain joins TRBV28 to TRBJ1-2; 10 bases align to TRBD1. Germline loops: CDR1 MDHEN, CDR2 SYDVKM. The CDR3 is 16 residues long. The ends lost 5 bases at V and 5 bases at J; junction bases unmatched: 11. The CDR3 reads CASSSLGQGVPYGYTF. The CDR3 DNA follows: TGTGCCAGCAGTAGCCTAGGACAGGGGGTTCCTTATGGCTACACCTTC.